This is a list of T cell receptor beta chains from one sample in a study of blood T cell repertoires in COVID-19. The protocol was immunoSEQ multiplex PCR, while the TCRdb copy is restricted to in-frame clones and leaves out a portion. The data contain some 200,000 clones, around 80% of them singletons. Sequencing was performed on peripheral blood. The receptors originated from a woman of 80 years or more with COVID-19, enrolled during active disease. Each CDR3 is given with its conserved first and last residue. D genes are given only for firm matches. Only some rows state a clone size, as once, few, many or a class for expanded clones.

V gene,clone size,D gene,J gene,CDR3 protein,CDR3 DNA
TRBV12-3/TRBV12-4,-,-,TRBJ1-3,CASSPTRGNTIYF,TGTGCCAGCAGTCCCACCAGGGGAAACACCATATATTTT
TRBV5-6,-,TRBD1,TRBJ2-3,CASSSERTGSYTDTQYF,TGTGCCAGCAGCTCGGAACGGACAGGCTCCTACACAGATACGCAGTATTTT
TRBV7-2,-,TRBD1,TRBJ1-1,CASVQGVNTEAFF,TGTGCCAGCGTACAGGGGGTGAACACTGAAGCTTTCTTT
TRBV18,-,TRBD1,TRBJ2-3,CASSPRGQAIITDTQYF,TGTGCCAGCTCACCACGAGGACAGGCAATAATCACAGATACGCAGTATTTT
TRBV19,-,-,TRBJ2-5,CASSIGGPGARETQYF,TGTGCCAGTAGTATTGGCGGTCCAGGGGCAAGGGAGACCCAGTACTTC
TRBV19,-,-,TRBJ1-5,CASSMREDNQPQHF,TGTGCCAGTAGTATGAGGGAGGACAATCAGCCCCAGCATTTT
TRBV4-1,once,-,TRBJ1-3,CASSLQAGSGNTIYF,TGCGCCAGCAGCCTACAGGCAGGCTCTGGAAACACCATATATTTT
TRBV28,once,TRBD2,TRBJ2-7,CASSFPAGASYEQYF,TGTGCCAGCAGTTTTCCAGCGGGGGCCTCCTACGAGCAGTACTTC
TRBV5-4,-,-,TRBJ1-1,CASSRGAGNTEAFF,TGTGCCAGCAGCCGGGGGGCGGGGAACACTGAAGCTTTCTTT
TRBV4-2,-,TRBD2,TRBJ2-1,CASSRSSGGGNEQFF,TGTGCCAGCAGCCGATCTAGCGGGGGAGGGAATGAGCAGTTCTTC
TRBV4-1,-,TRBD2,TRBJ2-2,CASSQGTSGALNTGELFF,TGCGCCAGCAGCCAAGGGACTAGCGGGGCCTTAAACACCGGGGAGCTGTTTTTT
TRBV6-4,-,TRBD2,TRBJ2-3,CASSVTSGFTDTQYF,TGTGCCAGCAGCGTAACTAGCGGCTTCACAGATACGCAGTATTTT
TRBV18,-,TRBD2,TRBJ2-3,CASSLTTGTSGSSTDTQYF,TGTGCCAGCTCACTAACAACCGGGACTAGCGGGTCTAGCACAGATACGCAGTATTTT
TRBV27,-,TRBD1,TRBJ1-1,CASSYRQGHYEAFF,TGTGCCAGCAGTTACCGACAGGGACACTATGAAGCTTTCTTT
TRBV4-2,-,-,TRBJ1-2,CASSQDGGANFYGYTF,TGTGCCAGCAGCCAAGACGGGGGGGCCAACTTCTATGGCTACACCTTC
TRBV29-1,-,TRBD1,TRBJ1-1,CSGRQGINTEAFF,TGCAGCGGCAGACAGGGAATTAACACTGAAGCTTTCTTT
TRBV5-4,-,TRBD1,TRBJ1-1,CASSLVGTGRGGNTEAFF,TGTGCCAGCAGCTTGGTGGGGACAGGGAGAGGGGGGAACACTGAAGCTTTCTTT
TRBV5-1,-,TRBD2,TRBJ2-3,CASSPSSGESTDTQYF,TGCGCCAGCAGCCCATCTAGCGGGGAAAGCACAGATACGCAGTATTTT
TRBV7-2,-,-,TRBJ2-1,CASSLELALAYNEQFF,TGTGCCAGCAGCTTAGAGCTAGCGCTAGCCTACAATGAGCAGTTCTTC
TRBV30,-,-,TRBJ2-7,CAWSGGGDEQYF,TGTGCCTGGAGTGGAGGGGGGGACGAGCAGTACTTC
TRBV28,-,-,TRBJ2-2,CASSPRRGNTGELFF,TGTGCCAGCAGCCCCCGAAGGGGAAACACCGGGGAGCTGTTTTTT
TRBV29-1,-,-,TRBJ2-1,CSVEARNEQFF,TGCAGCGTTGAAGCCCGCAATGAGCAGTTCTTC
TRBV19,-,-,TRBJ1-5,CASSTRTAHQHF,TGTGCCAGTAGTACGCGGACAGCACACCAGCATTTT
TRBV29-1,-,-,TRBJ1-5,CSVVKGDNQPQHF,TGCAGCGTTGTTAAGGGGGACAATCAGCCCCAGCATTTT
TRBV6-5,-,TRBD1,TRBJ2-5,CASRTGGVRETQYF,TGTGCCAGCAGGACAGGGGGAGTCCGAGAGACCCAGTACTTC
TRBV6-5,-,-,TRBJ1-5,CASRGSDQPQHF,TGTGCCAGTCGAGGGTCGGATCAGCCCCAGCATTTT
TRBV2,-,-,TRBJ1-1,CASRFQKNTEAFF,TGTGCCAGCAGATTCCAGAAGAACACTGAAGCTTTCTTT
TRBV29-1,-,-,TRBJ1-1,CSVQGSGEAFF,TGCAGCGTTCAGGGAAGTGGTGAAGCTTTCTTT
TRBV9,-,-,TRBJ1-1,CASSASSRSDTEAFF,TGTGCCAGCAGCGCTTCGTCCCGATCGGACACTGAAGCTTTCTTT
TRBV5-1,-,-,TRBJ1-4,CASSRGTNVEGEKLFF,TGCGCCAGCAGCCGCGGGACCAACGTGGAAGGGGAAAAACTGTTTTTT
TRBV6-1,-,-,TRBJ1-5,CASSDYSNQPQHF,TGTGCCAGCAGTGATTATAGCAATCAGCCCCAGCATTTT
TRBV3-1/TRBV3-2,-,-,TRBJ2-2,CASADLQGAGELFF,TGTGCCAGCGCGGATCTACAGGGTGCCGGGGAGCTGTTTTTT
TRBV4-3,-,-,TRBJ1-2,CASSQSPGVVYGYTF,TGCGCCAGCAGCCAGAGCCCGGGGGTGGTCTATGGCTACACCTTC
TRBV5-1,-,TRBD2,TRBJ2-7,CASSLAGTTYEQYF,TGCGCCAGCAGCTTGGCCGGGACTACCTACGAGCAGTACTTC
TRBV2,-,TRBD1,TRBJ1-4,CASSIPTGANEKLFF,TGTGCCAGCAGTATTCCAACAGGGGCGAATGAAAAACTGTTTTTT
TRBV19,-,-,TRBJ1-2,CASVGRDTGQLLAGYTF,TGTGCCAGTGTTGGACGGGACACGGGCCAATTGTTGGCTGGCTACACCTTC
TRBV5-1,few,-,TRBJ2-1,CASRPLVGVADHEQFF,TGCGCCAGCAGACCCCTCGTAGGGGTCGCTGACCATGAGCAGTTCTTC
TRBV9,-,TRBD2,TRBJ2-5,CASSVDEGGGETQYF,TGTGCCAGCAGCGTAGATGAGGGCGGGGGAGAGACCCAGTACTTC
TRBV24-1,-,TRBD1,TRBJ2-3,CATSGSGQGSTDTQYF,TGTGCCACCAGTGGCTCGGGACAGGGGAGCACAGATACGCAGTATTTT
TRBV7-9,-,TRBD1,TRBJ1-2,CASRYQGTGENYGYTF,TGTGCCAGCCGCTATCAGGGGACAGGGGAGAATTATGGCTACACCTTC
TRBV5-1,-,-,TRBJ1-3,CASSFGGSSGNTIYF,TGCGCCAGCAGCTTCGGCGGGAGCTCTGGAAACACCATATATTTT
TRBV2,-,-,TRBJ2-5,CASKVAEAQYF,TGTGCCAGCAAAGTGGCTGAGGCCCAGTACTTC
TRBV18,-,-,TRBJ2-7,CASSPSQVPYEQYF,TGTGCCAGCTCACCCTCCCAGGTTCCCTACGAGCAGTACTTC
TRBV6-6,-,TRBD2,TRBJ2-1,CASRTSGGDEQFF,TGTGCCAGCAGGACTAGCGGGGGGGATGAGCAGTTCTTC
TRBV7-3,-,TRBD2,TRBJ2-1,CASSERGSYNEQFF,TGTGCCAGCTCGGAGCGGGGGTCCTACAATGAGCAGTTCTTC
TRBV11-3,-,-,TRBJ2-1,CASSLEGATADEQFF,TGTGCCAGCAGCTTGGAAGGGGCAACTGCGGATGAGCAGTTCTTC
TRBV9,-,TRBD1,TRBJ1-1,CASSLQGGKNTEAFF,TGTGCCAGCAGCCTGCAGGGGGGAAAGAACACTGAAGCTTTCTTT
TRBV5-1,-,TRBD2,TRBJ2-3,CASRTSGGGKDTQYF,TGCGCCAGCAGGACTAGCGGGGGAGGGAAAGATACGCAGTATTTT
TRBV10-3,once,-,TRBJ1-1,CAISVGTLNTEAFF,TGTGCCATCAGTGTCGGGACATTGAACACTGAAGCTTTCTTT
TRBV18,-,-,TRBJ2-3,CASSSRTDTQYF,TGTGCCAGCTCATCTCGCACAGATACGCAGTATTTT
TRBV5-8,-,-,TRBJ2-3,CASSLGQMTTDTQYF,TGTGCCAGCAGCTTAGGACAAATGACCACAGATACGCAGTATTTT
TRBV30,-,-,TRBJ1-4,CASQNVNEKLFF,TGTGCCTCCCAAAATGTTAATGAAAAACTGTTTTTT